What follows are 5 T cell receptor beta chains derived from one specimen sequenced in a study of identical twins. TCRdb passed the 5' RACE reads through MiXCR, listing each CDR3 protein once. The sample yields 500,000 to 600,000 distinct CDR3 sequences, 20% to 25% seen once. In addition, the sample was reused for a study of T cells expressing NK-cell markers.

The specimen was CD4+ T cells sorted from blood. The receptors stem from a woman aged 18-29 years in good health.

This clonotype was recorded many times. The chain combines TRBV6-5 with TRBJ2-3, with D possibly being TRBD2 (6 bases). The germline CDR1 and CDR2 sequences are MNHEY and SVGAGI. Trimming took 2 bases from V and 5 from J, leaving 11 bases between them. This CDR3 spans 14 amino acids. The CDR3 DNA reads TGTGCCAGCAGTTACAGAGCGGGCGGAGATACGCAGTATTTT. It encodes CASSYRAGGDTQYF.

The rearrangement links TRBV6-5 to TRBJ2-3; 7 bases are shared with TRBD2. Germline V CDR1 and CDR2: MNHEY, SVGAGI. The CDR3 consists of 16 residues. The V and J ends lost 2 bases and 0 bases, in that order; junction bases with no gene match: 5. The CDR3 sequence is CASSYRGTISTDTQYF. Here the CDR3 DNA reads TGTGCCAGCAGTTACCGTGGGACTATAAGCACAGATACGCAGTATTTT.

The rearrangement uses TRBV5-1 and TRBJ1-6; D possibly corresponds to TRBD1 (5 bases). V lost 0 bases and J 12 bases, leaving 13 bases between the germline ends. Germline loops: CDR1 SGHRS, CDR2 YFSETQ. The CDR3 covers 14 residues. CDR3 amino acids: CASSLDRTLGPLHF. CDR3 coding DNA: TGCGCCAGCAGCTTGGACAGGACCCTAGGACCCCTCCACTTT. Using reference TRBV5-1 and TRBJ1-6 for the parts outside the CDR3, the full variable domain is KAGVTQTPRYLIKTRGQQVTLSCSPISGHRSVSWYQQTPGQGLQFLFEYFSETQRNKGNFPGRFSGRQFSNSRSEMNVSTLELGDSALYLCASSLDRTLGPLHFGNGTRLTVT.

The sample holds a few counts of this clonotype. The chain is built from TRBV15 and TRBJ2-3; 10 nucleotides align to TRBD2. V shed 3 bases, J shed 3 bases, and the junction held 9 bases outside the gene matches. The CDR3 is made up of 17 amino acids. Germline V gene data show CDR1 as LNHNV and CDR2 as YYDKDF (reference sequence). CDR3 DNA: TGTGCCACCAGCAGGAGGCTAGCGGGAGATGTTACAGATACGCAGTATTTT. It encodes CATSRRLAGDVTDTQYF.

This clonotype was detected a few times. This chain connects TRBV2 to TRBJ2-5; D is uncertain. Germline CDR1 reads SNHLY; CDR2 reads FYNNEI. V was cut by 8 bases and J by 5 bases, with 15 bases left in between. This CDR3 comprises 13 residues. The CDR3 DNA reads as TGTGCCAGCGGCTACTACGACCGGGAGACCCAGTACTTC. Encoded protein: CASGYYDRETQYF. The entire variable domain, with the rest obtained from reference TRBV2 and TRBJ2-5, is as follows: EPEVTQTPSHQVTQMGQEVILRCVPISNHLYFYWYRQILGQKVEFLVSFYNNEISEKSEIFDDQFSVERPDGSNFTLKIRSTKLEDSAMYFCASGYYDRETQYFGPGTRLLVL.